This TCR beta chain was captured in a study of T cells expressing NK-cell markers. Study results and caveats: HCMV specificity of expanded NKG2C+ T cell clones remained unclear.

TCRdb reprocessed the 5' RACE reads, with one entry per CDR3 protein and no DNA. The sample spans 150,000 or so distinct CDR3 sequences; the ten largest clones claim roughly 18%. The CDR3 has 17 amino acids. Per the germline V gene, CDR1 is LGHNA and CDR2 is YNFKEQ. With respect to this clonotype: Its antigen is as yet unknown.

The sequencing input was blood T cells: a sorted CD56 or NKG2C T cell subset, CD4+ or CD8+ T cells, or bulk PBMC T cells (not recorded which). This sequence was found in a woman between 18 and 75 years old in good health. V gene TRBV4-2 combines with J gene TRBJ2-3; TCRdb returns TRBD1, unconfirmable since there is no DNA. The CDR3 reads CASSQPLEVPSTDTQYF.